Sequencing of this TCR beta chain was carried out in a study of regulatory T cells in long-lasting Graves disease. This sample's time point: newly diagnosed GD, antithyroid drugs for less than 3 months. Extracted RNA from PBMCs served as the source of the TCR library. The CDR3 is 18 residues long. Trimming removed 3 bases from V and 0 bases from J, with 20 bases in between. Germline V CDR1 and CDR2: MGHRA, YSYEKL. Investigators prepared the TCR beta libraries by applying iRepertoire HTBI primers and Arm-PCR of CDR3 regions. TCRdb redid the calling of the multiplex PCR reads with MiXCR, one entry per CDR3 protein. The profile covers hundreds of thousands of distinct CDR3 sequences, with roughly 16% appearing a single time and 20% to 25% taken by the ten largest.

J is TRBJ1-1 and V is TRBV4-1; D possibly corresponds to TRBD1 (6 bases). The sequencing used peripheral blood mononuclear cells (PBMCs), collected at new diagnosis, from a patient treated with antithyroid drugs. The sequence derives from a female donor with Graves disease. CDR3 sequence: CASSQKRTGIFLNTEAFF. CDR3 DNA: TGCGCCAGCAGCCAGAAAAGAACAGGGATTTTTTTGAACACTGAAGCTTTCTTT.